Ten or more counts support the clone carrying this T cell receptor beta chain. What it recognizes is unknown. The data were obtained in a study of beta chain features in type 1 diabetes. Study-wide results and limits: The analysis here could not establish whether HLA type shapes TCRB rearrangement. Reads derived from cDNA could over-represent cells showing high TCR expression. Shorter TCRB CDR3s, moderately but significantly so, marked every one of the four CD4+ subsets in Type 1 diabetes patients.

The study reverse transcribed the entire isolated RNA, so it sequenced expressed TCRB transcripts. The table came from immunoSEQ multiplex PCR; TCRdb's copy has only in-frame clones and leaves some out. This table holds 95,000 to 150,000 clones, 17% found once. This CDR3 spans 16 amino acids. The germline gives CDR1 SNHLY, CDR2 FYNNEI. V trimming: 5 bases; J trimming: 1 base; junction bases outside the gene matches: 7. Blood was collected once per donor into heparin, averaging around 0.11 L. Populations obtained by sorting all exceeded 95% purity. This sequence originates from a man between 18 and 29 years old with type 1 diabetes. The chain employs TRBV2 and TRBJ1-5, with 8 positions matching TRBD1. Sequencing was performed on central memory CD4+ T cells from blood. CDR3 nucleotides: TGTGCCAGCAGTCCAAGGACAGGGTTAAGCAATCAGCCCCAGCATTTT. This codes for CASSPRTGLSNQPQHF.